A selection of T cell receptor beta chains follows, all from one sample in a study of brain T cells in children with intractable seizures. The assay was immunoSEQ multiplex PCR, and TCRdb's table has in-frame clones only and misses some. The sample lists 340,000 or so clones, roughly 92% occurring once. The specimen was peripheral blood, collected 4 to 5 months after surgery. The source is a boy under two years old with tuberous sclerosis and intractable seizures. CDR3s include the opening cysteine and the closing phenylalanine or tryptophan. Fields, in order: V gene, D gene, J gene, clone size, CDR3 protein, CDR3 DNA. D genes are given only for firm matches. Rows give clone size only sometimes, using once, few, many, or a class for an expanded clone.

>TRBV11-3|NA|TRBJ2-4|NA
CASSLGVSAKNIQYF
TGTGCCAGCAGCTTGGGCGTCTCAGCCAAAAACATTCAGTACTTC
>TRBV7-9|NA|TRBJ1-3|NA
CASRMVSSGNTIYF
TGTGCCAGCAGGATGGTCAGCTCTGGAAACACCATATATTTT
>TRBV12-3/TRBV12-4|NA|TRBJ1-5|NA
CASSGDYQPQHF
TGTGCCAGCAGTGGGGACTATCAGCCCCAGCATTTT
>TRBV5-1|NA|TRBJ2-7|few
CASSLSDNYEQYF
TGCGCCAGCAGCCTGTCGGACAACTACGAGCAGTACTTC
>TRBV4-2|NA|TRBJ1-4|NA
CASSPSLREEKLFF
TGTGCCAGCAGCCCGAGCCTAAGAGAGGAAAAACTGTTTTTT
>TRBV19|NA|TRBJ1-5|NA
CASSIGVNYQPQHF
TGTGCCAGTAGTATTGGGGTCAACTATCAGCCCCAGCATTTT
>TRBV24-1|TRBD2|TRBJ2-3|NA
CATSDQAGVYTDTQYF
TGTGCCACCAGTGATCAAGCGGGAGTGTACACAGATACGCAGTATTTT
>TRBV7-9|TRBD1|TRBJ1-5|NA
CASSDGQANGGPQHF
TGTGCCAGCAGCGACGGACAGGCCAACGGGGGGCCCCAGCATTTT
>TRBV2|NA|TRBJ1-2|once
CASSYSVLVGYTF
TGTGCCAGCAGTTACAGCGTTTTAGTGGGCTACACCTTC
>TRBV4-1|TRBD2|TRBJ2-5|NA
CASSQDLAAGGTQYF
TGCGCCAGCAGCCAAGATCTAGCGGCGGGGGGGACCCAGTACTTC
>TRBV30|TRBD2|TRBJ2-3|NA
CAWENIRGGDTQYF
TGTGCCTGGGAAAACATACGGGGAGGGGATACGCAGTATTTT
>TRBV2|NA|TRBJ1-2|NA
CASSWTAYGYTF
TGTGCCAGCAGTTGGACGGCCTATGGCTACACCTTC
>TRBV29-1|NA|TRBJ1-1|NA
CSAEAGTAEAFF
TGCAGCGCCGAGGCGGGGACGGCTGAAGCTTTCTTT
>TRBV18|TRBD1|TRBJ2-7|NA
CASSKDRDRTYEQYF
TGTGCCAGCTCAAAAGACCGGGACAGGACCTACGAGCAGTACTTC
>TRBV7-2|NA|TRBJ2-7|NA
CASSLALGANYEQYF
TGTGCCAGCAGCTTAGCGCTCGGGGCCAACTACGAGCAGTACTTC
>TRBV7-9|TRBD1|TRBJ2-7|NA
CASSFGQGGTYEQYF
TGTGCCAGCAGTTTCGGACAGGGGGGAACCTACGAGCAGTACTTC
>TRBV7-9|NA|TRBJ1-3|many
CASSPRRGNTIYF
TGTGCCAGCAGCCCTCGTCGTGGAAACACCATATATTTT
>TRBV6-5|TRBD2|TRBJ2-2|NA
CALAGGGTGELFF
TGTGCCTTAGCGGGAGGGGGGACCGGGGAGCTGTTTTTT
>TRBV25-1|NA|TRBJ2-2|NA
CASSELAENTGELFF
TGTGCCAGCAGTGAATTAGCCGAGAACACCGGGGAGCTGTTTTTT
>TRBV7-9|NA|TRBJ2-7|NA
CASSWSDSSYEQYF
TGTGCCAGCAGTTGGTCCGACAGCTCCTACGAGCAGTACTTC
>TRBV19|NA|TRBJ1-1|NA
CASSPATHMNTEAFF
TGTGCCAGTAGTCCGGCGACCCACATGAACACTGAAGCTTTCTTT
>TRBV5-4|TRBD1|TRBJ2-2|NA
CASSLVGGGDTGELFF
TGTGCCAGCAGCTTGGTAGGGGGCGGCGACACCGGGGAGCTGTTTTTT
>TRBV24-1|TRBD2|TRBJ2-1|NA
CATSGAGTSGKISYNEQFF
TGTGCCACCAGTGGGGCAGGGACTAGCGGGAAGATTTCCTACAATGAGCAGTTCTTC
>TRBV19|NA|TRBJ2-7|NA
CASSDGDISYEQYF
TGTGCCAGTTCAGACGGTGACATCTCCTACGAGCAGTACTTC
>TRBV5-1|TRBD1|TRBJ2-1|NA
CASSSHRGDEQFF
TGCGCCAGCAGCTCCCACAGGGGCGATGAGCAGTTCTTC
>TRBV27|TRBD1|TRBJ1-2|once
CASRTQGYGYTF
TGTGCCAGCAGGACACAGGGGTATGGCTACACCTTC
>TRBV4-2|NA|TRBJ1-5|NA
CASSRGDQPQHF
TGTGCCAGCAGCCGGGGGGATCAGCCCCAGCATTTT
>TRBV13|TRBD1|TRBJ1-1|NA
CASSQSLTGGLDAFF
TGTGCCAGCAGCCAATCCTTAACAGGGGGATTGGATGCTTTCTTT
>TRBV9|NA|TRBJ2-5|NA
CAIRGLETQYF
TGTGCCATTCGTGGGCTGGAGACCCAGTACTTC
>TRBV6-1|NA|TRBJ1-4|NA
CASSEAGYPAKLFF
TGTGCCAGCAGTGAAGCGGGATATCCAGCAAAACTGTTTTTT
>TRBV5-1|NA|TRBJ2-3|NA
CASSTRRSTDTQYF
TGCGCCAGCAGCACCCGACGGAGCACAGATACGCAGTATTTT
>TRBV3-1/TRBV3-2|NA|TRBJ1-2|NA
CASSQEGLGSYTF
TGTGCCAGCAGCCAAGAAGGTCTCGGGAGCTACACCTTC
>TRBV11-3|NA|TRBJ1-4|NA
CASSPRSHRGEKLFF
TGTGCCAGCAGCCCCCGTAGCCACCGGGGAGAAAAACTGTTTTTT
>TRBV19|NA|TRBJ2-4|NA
CASSMGTLAKNIQYF
TGTGCCAGTAGTATGGGCACGCTAGCCAAAAACATTCAGTACTTC
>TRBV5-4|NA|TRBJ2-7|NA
CASSFPSSYEQYF
TGTGCCAGCAGCTTCCCTAGCAGCTACGAGCAGTACTTC
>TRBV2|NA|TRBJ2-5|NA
CASSDSADPQLQYF
TGTGCCAGCAGTGATTCGGCGGACCCTCAACTCCAGTACTTC
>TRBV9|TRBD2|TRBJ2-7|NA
CASSVSGLAGPYEQYF
TGTGCCAGCAGCGTCTCGGGACTAGCGGGACCCTACGAGCAGTACTTC
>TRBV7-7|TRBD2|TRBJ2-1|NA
CASSLGLAGGLGNEQFF
TGTGCTAGCAGCTTAGGGCTAGCGGGAGGGCTCGGGAATGAGCAGTTCTTC
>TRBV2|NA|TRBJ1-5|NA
CASSPPANGDVEPQHF
TGTGCCAGCAGTCCGCCGGCTAACGGGGATGTCGAGCCCCAGCATTTT
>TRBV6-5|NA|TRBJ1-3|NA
CASSSSGARGNTIYF
TGTGCCAGCAGTTCATCGGGGGCGCGTGGAAACACCATATATTTT